This T cell receptor beta chain was observed in a study of beta chain features in type 1 diabetes. Turning to the study itself: Healthy donors and patients had similar age, gender and cell yields. Whole-study findings and limits: Compared to healthy donors, patients appeared to have naive, central memory and Treg TCRB repertoires that were more alike.

Reverse transcription of all isolated RNA meant that expressed TCRB transcripts were sequenced. Only in-frame clones appear in the TCRdb table, and some are missing; sequencing was by immunoSEQ multiplex PCR. The sample carries about 250,000 clones, about 14% recorded once. This clone was picked up a small number of times. Its antigen remains unknown. Purity of each sorted population was above 95%. Germline V gives CDR1 SGHVS, CDR2 FNYEAQ. V shed 1 base, J shed 4 bases, and the junction held 6 bases outside the gene matches. This CDR3 region has 16 residues. The sequenced material came from naive CD4+ T cells from blood. This chain connects TRBV7-6 to TRBJ1-1; 10 nucleotides align to TRBD1. This receptor was obtained from a woman aged 40-49 years in good health. CDR3 bases: TGTGCCAGCAGCTTAGGGACAGGGGGGGTGAGCACTGAAGCTTTCTTT. Translation gives CASSLGTGGVSTEAFF.